Detailed here is one T cell receptor beta chain. The antigen is not known. The data belong to a study of Graves' ophthalmopathy and Graves' hyperthyroidism. Researchers turned away patients with other autoimmune diseases, uncontrolled infections, pregnancy or lactation. Diagnosis was based on clinical symptoms, serum thyroxine, TRAb, thyroid ultrasound and orbital computed tomography. The sequenced template was RNA, covering the TCR beta CDR3 region. In the first round, RT-PCR was carried out with HTBI primers, and a multiplex PCR formed the second round. A single record per CDR3 protein comes from TCRdb applying MiXCR to the multiplex PCR reads. Of some 750,000 distinct CDR3 sequences in the sample, roughly two fifths were seen once. General observations from the study: Most thyroid-expanded clonotypes exceeding 0.001 frequency were also found in blood. A classifier, a 13-signature model, separated ophthalmopathy from stable hyperthyroidism with 87.88% sensitivity and around 83% specificity.

The CDR3 has 15 amino acids. With 1 base removed from V and 0 bases from J, the gap between germline ends came to 9 bases. The germline CDR1 and CDR2 sequences are SEHNR and FQNEAQ (reference sequence). The sample taken for sequencing was peripheral blood. The V gene is TRBV7-9, the J gene TRBJ1-2; D unclear. This TCR came from an adult man with Graves' ophthalmopathy. For the CDR3, the DNA is TGTGCCAGCAGCTTAGTGGCGGGCGCTAACTATGGCTACACCTTC. It codes for CASSLVAGANYGYTF.